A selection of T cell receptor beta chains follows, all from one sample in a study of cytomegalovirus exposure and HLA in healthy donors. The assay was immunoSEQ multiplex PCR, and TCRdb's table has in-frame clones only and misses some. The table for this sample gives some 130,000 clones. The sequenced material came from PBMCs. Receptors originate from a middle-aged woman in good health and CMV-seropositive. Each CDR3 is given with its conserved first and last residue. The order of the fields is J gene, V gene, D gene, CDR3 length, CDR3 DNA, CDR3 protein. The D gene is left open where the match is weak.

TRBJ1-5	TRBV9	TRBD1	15	TGTGCCAGCAGCGTGGGACAGGGAGGCAATCAGCCCCAGCATTTT	CASSVGQGGNQPQHF
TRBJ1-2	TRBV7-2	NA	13	TGTGCCAGCAGCTTAGCGGGGACATATGGCTACACCTTC	CASSLAGTYGYTF
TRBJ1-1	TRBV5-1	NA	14	TGCGCCAGCAGCTCGGGAGTGGGGGACACTGAAGCTTTCTTT	CASSSGVGDTEAFF
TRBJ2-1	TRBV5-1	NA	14	TGCGCCAGCAGCCCGACTAGCTCCTACAATGAGCAGTTCTTC	CASSPTSSYNEQFF
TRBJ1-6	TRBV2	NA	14	TGTGCCAGCAGGCTACAGATTATGGATTCACCCCTCCACTTT	CASRLQIMDSPLHF
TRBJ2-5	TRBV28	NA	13	TGTGCCAGCAGTTTAGGAGTTCCAGAGACCCAGTACTTC	CASSLGVPETQYF
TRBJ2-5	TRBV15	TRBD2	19	TGTGCCACCAGCAGGGGGCGGACTAGCGGGAGCCTCATCCAAGAGACCCAGTACTTC	CATSRGRTSGSLIQETQYF
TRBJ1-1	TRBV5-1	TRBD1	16	TGCGCCAGCAGCTTGGTAGGGACAGGGATGAACACTGAAGCTTTCTTT	CASSLVGTGMNTEAFF
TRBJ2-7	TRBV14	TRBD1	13	TGTGCCAGCAGCCGGGCGGCAGGGGGCGAGCAGTACTTC	CASSRAAGGEQYF
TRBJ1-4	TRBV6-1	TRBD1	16	TGTGCCAGCAGTGAAGGACAGGGTCCCACTAATGAAAAACTGTTTTTT	CASSEGQGPTNEKLFF
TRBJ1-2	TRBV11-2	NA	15	TGTGCCAGCAGCCCTGGACAGCTTACCTTCTATGGCTACACCTTC	CASSPGQLTFYGYTF
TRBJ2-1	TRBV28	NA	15	TGTGCCAGCAGCCAACTAGAAAGCTCCTACAATGAGCAGTTCTTC	CASSQLESSYNEQFF
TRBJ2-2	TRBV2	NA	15	TGTGCCAGCAGTGACAGGGGGGCAGGGACCGGGGAGCTGTTTTTT	CASSDRGAGTGELFF
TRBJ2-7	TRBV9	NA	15	TGTGCCAGCAGTCCCACCTCAACTAGTTTCTACGAGCAGTACTTC	CASSPTSTSFYEQYF
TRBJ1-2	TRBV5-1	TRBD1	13	TGCGCCAGCTCTCCGACAGGGGAGAGCGGCTACACCTTC	CASSPTGESGYTF
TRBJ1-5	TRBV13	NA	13	TGTGCCAGCAGCTTATCGTCTCGTCAGCCCCAGCATTTT	CASSLSSRQPQHF
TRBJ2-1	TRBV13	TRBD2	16	TGTGCCAGCAGCCCCAGTAGCGGGAGGGATTACAATGAGCAGTTCTTC	CASSPSSGRDYNEQFF
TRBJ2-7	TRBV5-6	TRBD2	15	TGTGCCAGCAGCTCGGGACTAGCGGACCCCTACGAGCAGTACTTC	CASSSGLADPYEQYF
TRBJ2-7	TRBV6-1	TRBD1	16	TGTGCCAGCAGTGTCCCGGACAGGGGCCTTCCCTACGAGCAGTACTTC	CASSVPDRGLPYEQYF
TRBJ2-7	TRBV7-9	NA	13	TGTGCCAGCAGCCCTGGACGGGGAGACGAGCAGTACTTC	CASSPGRGDEQYF
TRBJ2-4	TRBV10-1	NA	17	TGCGCCAGCAGTGTCTTGGGAGTGCCCCTAGCCAAAAACATTCAGTACTTC	CASSVLGVPLAKNIQYF
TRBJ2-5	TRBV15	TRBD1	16	TGTGCCACCAGCCCCCAGGACAGGGGCTTCCAAGAGACCCAGTACTTC	CATSPQDRGFQETQYF
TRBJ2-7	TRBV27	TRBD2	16	TGTGCCAGCAGTTTAAGACTCGCTAGCGGGATGTACGAGCAGTACTTC	CASSLRLASGMYEQYF
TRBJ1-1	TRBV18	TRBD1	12	TGTGCCAGCTCACCACCGGGACAGGGGGCTTTCTTT	CASSPPGQGAFF
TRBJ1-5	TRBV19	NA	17	TGTGCCAGTAGTATAGGGTTACGACACTTTAGCAATCAGCCCCAGCATTTT	CASSIGLRHFSNQPQHF
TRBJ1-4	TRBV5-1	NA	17	TGCGCCAGCAGCTCGACTTCGGGGGTAACGGCTAATGAAAAACTGTTTTTT	CASSSTSGVTANEKLFF
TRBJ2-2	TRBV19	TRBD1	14	TGTGCCAGTGAACAGGGGGCTTACACCGGGGAGCTGTTTTTT	CASEQGAYTGELFF
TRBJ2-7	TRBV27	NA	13	TGTGCCATCGGGCTCGGGGTTAACTACGAGCAGTACTTC	CAIGLGVNYEQYF
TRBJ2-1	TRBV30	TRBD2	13	TGTGCCTGGAGCGGACTAGCTCACAATGAGCAGTTCTTC	CAWSGLAHNEQFF
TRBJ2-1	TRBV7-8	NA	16	TGTGCCAGCAGCCCGGGTAACCATAGGGGCTACAATGAGCAGTTCTTC	CASSPGNHRGYNEQFF
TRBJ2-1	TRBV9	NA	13	TGTGCCAGCAGCTTAGGTATCGACAATGAGCAGTTCTTC	CASSLGIDNEQFF
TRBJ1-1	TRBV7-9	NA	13	TGTGCCAGCAGGAGGGGGGAGGGGACTGAAGCTTTCTTT	CASRRGEGTEAFF
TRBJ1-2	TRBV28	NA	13	TGTGCCAGCAGGTGGGGCACTAACTATGGCTACACCTTC	CASRWGTNYGYTF
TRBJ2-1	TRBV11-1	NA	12	TGTGCCAGCAGCTTAGTCCTCAATGAGCAGTTCTTC	CASSLVLNEQFF
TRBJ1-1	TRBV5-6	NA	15	TGTGCCAGCAGCACAATGGGAGGAATGAACACTGAAGCTTTCTTT	CASSTMGGMNTEAFF
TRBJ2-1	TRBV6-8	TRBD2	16	TGTGCCAGCAGTTTCCCCCGGACTAGCAGCTACAATGAGCAGTTCTTC	CASSFPRTSSYNEQFF
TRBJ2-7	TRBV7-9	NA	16	TGTGCCAGCAGTCCCGAGGGCTGGGCCCACCACCACGAGCAGTACTTC	CASSPEGWAHHHEQYF
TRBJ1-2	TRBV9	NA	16	TGTGCCAGCAGCGGAACCAGGGTGGGGATGGGGTATGGCTACACCTTC	CASSGTRVGMGYGYTF
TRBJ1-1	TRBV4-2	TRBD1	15	TGTGCCAGCAGCCCCTTGGGACAGAAGAACACTGAAGCTTTCTTT	CASSPLGQKNTEAFF
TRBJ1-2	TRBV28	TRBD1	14	TGTGCCAGCAGCATAGCAAGGGGGCTAGGTGGCTACACCTTC	CASSIARGLGGYTF
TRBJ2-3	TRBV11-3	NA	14	TGTGCCAGCAGCTTAGGACATCCCACAGATACGCAGTATTTT	CASSLGHPTDTQYF
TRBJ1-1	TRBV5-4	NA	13	TGTGCCAGCAGCTTTACAGTGAACACTGAAGCTTTCTTT	CASSFTVNTEAFF
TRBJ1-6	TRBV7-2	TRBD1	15	TGTGCCAGCAGCTTACCGACAGGGGCCAATTCACCCCTCCACTTT	CASSLPTGANSPLHF
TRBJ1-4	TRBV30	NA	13	TGTGCCTGGGAGACAGATAATGACGGAAAACTGTTTTTT	CAWETDNDGKLFF
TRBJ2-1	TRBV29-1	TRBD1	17	TGCAGCGTTGAACCTAGGGACAGCGCCTCCTGGTACAATGAGCAGTTCTTC	CSVEPRDSASWYNEQFF
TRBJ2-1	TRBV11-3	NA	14	TGTGCCAGCAGCTTAGGGACTTCCTACAATGAGCAGTTCTTC	CASSLGTSYNEQFF
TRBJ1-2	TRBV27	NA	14	TGTGCCAGCAGTTTAAGTCCAGGAACCTATGGCTACACCTTC	CASSLSPGTYGYTF
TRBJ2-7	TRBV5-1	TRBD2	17	TGCGCCAGCAGCTCCCTTCGGACTAGCGGGAGGCCCTACGAGCAGTACTTC	CASSSLRTSGRPYEQYF
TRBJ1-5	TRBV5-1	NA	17	TGCGCCAGCAGCTTGGACAGAGTCTCATATAGCAATCAGCCCCAGCATTTT	CASSLDRVSYSNQPQHF
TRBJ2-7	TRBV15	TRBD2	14	TGTGCCACCAGCAGAGCGGGAGGGCACTACGAGCAGTACTTC	CATSRAGGHYEQYF
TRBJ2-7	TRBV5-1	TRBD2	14	TGCGCCAGCAGCCCCAGCGGGGGAACCTACGAGCAGTACTTC	CASSPSGGTYEQYF
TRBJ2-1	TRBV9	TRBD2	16	TGTGCCAGCACCCCCATGAGCGGGAGGGCTTTTAATGAGCAGTTCTTC	CASTPMSGRAFNEQFF
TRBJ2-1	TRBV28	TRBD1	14	TGTGCCAGCAGCCCCGGGACAGGGCTCGATGAGCAGTTCTTC	CASSPGTGLDEQFF
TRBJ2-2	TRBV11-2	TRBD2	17	TGTGCCAGCAGCTTATTTTCTTGGGAGCGGGGTCCCGGGGAGCTGTTTTTT	CASSLFSWERGPGELFF
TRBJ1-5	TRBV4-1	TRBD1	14	TGCGCCAGCAGCCGGAGACAGGGGGATCAGCCCCAGCATTTT	CASSRRQGDQPQHF
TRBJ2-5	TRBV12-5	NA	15	TGTGCTAGTGGTTTAAGGCCAGGAAGGGGGGAGACCCAGTACTTC	CASGLRPGRGETQYF
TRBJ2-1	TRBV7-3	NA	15	TGTGCCAGCAGCTTAACCGGAGGCTCCTACAATGAGCAGTTCTTC	CASSLTGGSYNEQFF
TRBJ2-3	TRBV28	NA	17	TGTGCCAGCAGTTTAATATTCCCCCCAGAGGAGGCAGATACGCAGTATTTT	CASSLIFPPEEADTQYF
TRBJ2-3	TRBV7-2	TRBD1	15	TGTGCCAGCAGCCAGGGGACAGGGGGTACAGATACGCAGTATTTT	CASSQGTGGTDTQYF
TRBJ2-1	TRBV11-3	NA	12	TGTGCCAGCAGCGGACAGTTCAATGAGCAGTTCTTC	CASSGQFNEQFF